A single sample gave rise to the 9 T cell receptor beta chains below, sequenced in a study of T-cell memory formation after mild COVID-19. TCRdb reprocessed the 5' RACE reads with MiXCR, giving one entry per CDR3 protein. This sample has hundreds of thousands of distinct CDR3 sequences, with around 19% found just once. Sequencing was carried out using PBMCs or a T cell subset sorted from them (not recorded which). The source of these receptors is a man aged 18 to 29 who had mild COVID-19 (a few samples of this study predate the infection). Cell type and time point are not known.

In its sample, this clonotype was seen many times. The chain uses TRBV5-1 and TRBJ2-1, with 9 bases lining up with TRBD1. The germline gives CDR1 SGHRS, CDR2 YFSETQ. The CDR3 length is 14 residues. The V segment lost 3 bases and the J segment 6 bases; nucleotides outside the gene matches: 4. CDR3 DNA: TGCGCCAGCAGCTGGAAGGACAGGGGCAATGAGCAGTTCTTC. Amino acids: CASSWKDRGNEQFF.

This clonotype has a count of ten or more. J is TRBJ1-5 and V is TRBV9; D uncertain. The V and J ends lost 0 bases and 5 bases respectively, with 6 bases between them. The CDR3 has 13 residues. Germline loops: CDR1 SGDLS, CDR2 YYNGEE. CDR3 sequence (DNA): TGTGCCAGCAGCGTAGGGGTGGATCAGCCCCAGCATTTT. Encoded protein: CASSVGVDQPQHF.

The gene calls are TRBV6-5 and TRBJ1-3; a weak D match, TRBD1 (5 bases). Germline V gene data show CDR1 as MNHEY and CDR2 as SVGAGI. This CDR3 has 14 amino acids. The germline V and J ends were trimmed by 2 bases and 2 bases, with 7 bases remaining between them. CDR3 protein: CASSYGTPGNTIYF. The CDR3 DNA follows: TGTGCCAGCAGTTACGGGACGCCTGGAAACACCATATATTTT.

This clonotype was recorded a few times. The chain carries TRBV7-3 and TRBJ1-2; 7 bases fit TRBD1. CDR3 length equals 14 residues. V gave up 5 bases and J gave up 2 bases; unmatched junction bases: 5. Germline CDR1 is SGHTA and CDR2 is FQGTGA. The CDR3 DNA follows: TGTGCCAGCAGCCCGACAGGGTGGAACTATGGCTACACCTTC. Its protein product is CASSPTGWNYGYTF.

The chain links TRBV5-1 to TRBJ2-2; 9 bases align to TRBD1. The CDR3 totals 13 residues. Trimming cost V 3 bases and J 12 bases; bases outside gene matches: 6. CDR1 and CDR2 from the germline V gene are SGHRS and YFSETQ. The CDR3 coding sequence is TGCGCCAGCAGCTCGCAAGGACAGGGGCAGCTGTTTTTT. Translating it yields CASSSQGQGQLFF.

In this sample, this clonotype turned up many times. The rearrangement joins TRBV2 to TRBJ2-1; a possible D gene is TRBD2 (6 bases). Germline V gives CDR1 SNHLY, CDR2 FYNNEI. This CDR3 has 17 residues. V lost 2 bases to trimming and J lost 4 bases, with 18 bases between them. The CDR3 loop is CASSEMGGSGLYNEQFF. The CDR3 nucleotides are TGTGCCAGCAGTGAAATGGGAGGTTCCGGACTTTACAATGAGCAGTTCTTC.

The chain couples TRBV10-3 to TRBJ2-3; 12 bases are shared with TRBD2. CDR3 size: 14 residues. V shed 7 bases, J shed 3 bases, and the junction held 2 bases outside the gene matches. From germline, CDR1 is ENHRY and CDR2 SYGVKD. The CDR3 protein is CAITTSGGTDTQYF. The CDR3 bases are TGTGCCATCACGACTAGCGGGGGAACAGATACGCAGTATTTT.

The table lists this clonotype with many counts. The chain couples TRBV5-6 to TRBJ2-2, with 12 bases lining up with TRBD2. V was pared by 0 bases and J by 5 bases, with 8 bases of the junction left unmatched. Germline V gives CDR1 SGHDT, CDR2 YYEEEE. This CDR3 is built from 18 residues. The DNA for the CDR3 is TGTGCCAGCAGCTTGGTGACTAGCGGGGGCCGGGGTACCGGGGAGCTGTTTTTT. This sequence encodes CASSLVTSGGRGTGELFF. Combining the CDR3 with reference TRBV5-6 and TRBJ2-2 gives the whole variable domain DAGVTQSPTHLIKTRGQQVTLRCSPKSGHDTVSWYQQALGQGPQFIFQYYEEEERQRGNFPDRFSGHQFPNYSSELNVNALLLGDSALYLCASSLVTSGGRGTGELFFGEGSRLTVL.

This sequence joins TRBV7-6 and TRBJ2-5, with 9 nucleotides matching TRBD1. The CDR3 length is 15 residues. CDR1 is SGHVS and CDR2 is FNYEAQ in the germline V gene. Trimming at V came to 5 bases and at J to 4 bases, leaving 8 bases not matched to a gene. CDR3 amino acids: CASSIGTGILETQYF. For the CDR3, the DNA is TGTGCCAGCAGCATCGGGACAGGGATATTAGAGACCCAGTACTTC.